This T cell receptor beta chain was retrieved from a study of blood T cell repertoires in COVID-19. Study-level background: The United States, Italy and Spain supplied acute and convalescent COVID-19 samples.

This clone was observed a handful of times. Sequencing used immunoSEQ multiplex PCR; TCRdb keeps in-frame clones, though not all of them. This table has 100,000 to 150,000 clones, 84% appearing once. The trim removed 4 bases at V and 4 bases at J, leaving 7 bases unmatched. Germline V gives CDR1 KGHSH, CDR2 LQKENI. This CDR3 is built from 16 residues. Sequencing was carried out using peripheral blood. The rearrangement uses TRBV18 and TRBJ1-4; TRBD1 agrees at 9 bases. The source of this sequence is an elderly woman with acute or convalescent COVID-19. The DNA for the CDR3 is TGTGCCAGCTCACTCGATCCGGACAGGGGTAATGAAAAACTGTTTTTT. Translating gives CASSLDPDRGNEKLFF.